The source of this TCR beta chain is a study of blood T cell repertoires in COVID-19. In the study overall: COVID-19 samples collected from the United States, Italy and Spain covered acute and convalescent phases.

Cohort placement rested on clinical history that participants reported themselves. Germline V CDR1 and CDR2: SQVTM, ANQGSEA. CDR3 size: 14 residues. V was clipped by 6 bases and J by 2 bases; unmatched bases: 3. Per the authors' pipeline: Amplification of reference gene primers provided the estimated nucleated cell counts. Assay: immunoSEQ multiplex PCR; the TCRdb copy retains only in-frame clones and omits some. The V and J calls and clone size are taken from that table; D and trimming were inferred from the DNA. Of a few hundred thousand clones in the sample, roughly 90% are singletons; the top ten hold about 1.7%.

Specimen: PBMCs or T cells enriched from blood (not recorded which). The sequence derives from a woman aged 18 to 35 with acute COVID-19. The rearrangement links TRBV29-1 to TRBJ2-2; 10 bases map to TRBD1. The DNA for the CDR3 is TGCAGCGTGGACAGGGGGTCTAACACCGGGGAGCTGTTTTTT. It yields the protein CSVDRGSNTGELFF.